The clone carrying this T cell receptor beta chain was seen just once. The antigen is unknown. This entry belongs to a study of shared clonotypes between healthy human individuals. Only in-frame clones appear in the TCRdb table, and some are missing; sequencing was by immunoSEQ multiplex PCR. Of over a million clones listed, about 98.5% are singletons. Study-level results: Clonotypes shared by all four donors outscored non-shared clonotypes in generation probability.

Source material: naive CD4+ T cells sorted from blood. Subset indicated: CD45RA+ positively selected. This receptor was identified in a man between 25 and 39 years old in good health.

CDR3: CASTLGTFSTDTQYF. The CDR3 nucleotides read TGTGCCAGTACCTTGGGGACGTTTAGCACAGATACGCAGTATTTT. The rearrangement uses TRBV19 and TRBJ2-3; D could derive from TRBD1 or TRBD2 (5 bases each). V dropped 7 bases and J dropped 0 bases, with 14 bases sitting between them. The CDR3 has 15 amino acids. Per the germline V gene, CDR1 is LNHDA and CDR2 is SQIVND (reference sequence).